Listed here is a single T cell receptor (beta chain). Its specificity is not known. This specimen belongs to a study of cytomegalovirus exposure and HLA in healthy donors. Study overall: HLA-typed donors were the source of about 90 million unique TCRs held in an early data release. Whole-study findings and limits: Previously analyzed data showed that most TCR beta V segments were productive at a frequency of about 87% or about 30%. Accurate prediction of most subjects' HLA-A and HLA-B alleles from TCR beta sequences was reported.

The PCR used 60 Vbeta and 13 Jbeta primers. Produced via immunoSEQ multiplex PCR; TCRdb's table is partial and in-frame only. Among 160,000 or so clones listed, approximately 83% were seen once. These donors, healthy bone marrow donors, were studied. Per the germline V gene, CDR1 is SNHLY and CDR2 is FYNNEI. The CDR3 sequence is 14 residues long. The chain combines TRBV2 with TRBJ2-5; TRBD1 matches 7 bases. The J call may be wrong; the DNA end is better matched by TRBJ2-7. The sample taken for sequencing was PBMCs. The sequence derives from a young woman in good health and CMV-seronegative. This CDR3 is CASSQPGTDYEQYF. The DNA for the CDR3 is TGTGCCAGCAGTCAACCAGGGACAGACTACGAGCAGTACTTC.